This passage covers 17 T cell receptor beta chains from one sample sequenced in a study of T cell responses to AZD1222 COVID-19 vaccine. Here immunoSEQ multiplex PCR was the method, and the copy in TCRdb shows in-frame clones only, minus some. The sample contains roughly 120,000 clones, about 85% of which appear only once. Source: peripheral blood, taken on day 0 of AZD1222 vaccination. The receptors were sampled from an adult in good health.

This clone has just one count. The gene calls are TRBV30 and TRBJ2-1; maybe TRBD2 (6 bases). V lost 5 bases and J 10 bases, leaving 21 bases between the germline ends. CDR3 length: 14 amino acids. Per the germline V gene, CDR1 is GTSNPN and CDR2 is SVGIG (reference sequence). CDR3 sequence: CAWERDIQGGEQFF. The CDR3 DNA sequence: TGTGCCTGGGAGAGGGATATCCAGGGAGGCGAGCAGTTCTTC.

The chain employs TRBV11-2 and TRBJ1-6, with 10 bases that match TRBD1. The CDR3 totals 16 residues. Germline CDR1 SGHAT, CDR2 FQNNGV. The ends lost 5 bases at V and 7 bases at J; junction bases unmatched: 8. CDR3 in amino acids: CASSRTGGDRNSPLHF. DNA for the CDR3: TGTGCCAGCAGCAGGACAGGGGGGGATAGAAATTCACCCCTCCACTTT.

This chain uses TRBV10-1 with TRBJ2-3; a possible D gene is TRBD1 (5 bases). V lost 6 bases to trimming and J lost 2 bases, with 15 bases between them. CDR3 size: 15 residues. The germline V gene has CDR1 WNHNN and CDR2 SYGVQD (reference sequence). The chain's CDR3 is CASSLTVKLTDTQYF. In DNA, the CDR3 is TGCGCCAGCAGCCTGACAGTTAAACTCACAGATACGCAGTATTTT.

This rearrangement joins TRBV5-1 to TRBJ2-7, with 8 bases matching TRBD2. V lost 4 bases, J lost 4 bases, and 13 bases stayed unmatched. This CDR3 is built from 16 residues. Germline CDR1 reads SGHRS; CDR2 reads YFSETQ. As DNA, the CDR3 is TGCGCCAGCAGCCAACCCCCAAGCGGGAGTTCATACGAGCAGTACTTC. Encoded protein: CASSQPPSGSSYEQYF.

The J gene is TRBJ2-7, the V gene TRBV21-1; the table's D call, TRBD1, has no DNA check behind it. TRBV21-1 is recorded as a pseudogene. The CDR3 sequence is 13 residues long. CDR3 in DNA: TGTGCCAGCACCCCCCGGGGACAGGGGGTGCAGTACTTC. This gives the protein CASTPRGQGVQYF.

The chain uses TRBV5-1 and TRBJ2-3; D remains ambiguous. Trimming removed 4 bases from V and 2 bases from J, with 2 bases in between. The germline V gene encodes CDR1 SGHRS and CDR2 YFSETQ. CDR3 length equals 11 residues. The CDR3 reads CASSNTDTQYF. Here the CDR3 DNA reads TGCGCCAGCAGCAACACAGATACGCAGTATTTT.

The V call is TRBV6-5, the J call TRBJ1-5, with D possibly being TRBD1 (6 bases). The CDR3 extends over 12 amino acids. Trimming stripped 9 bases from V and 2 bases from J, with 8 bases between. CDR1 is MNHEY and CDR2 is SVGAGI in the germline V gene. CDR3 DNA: TGTGCCAGTGGACAGCGCAATCAGCCCCAGCATTTT. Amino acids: CASGQRNQPQHF.

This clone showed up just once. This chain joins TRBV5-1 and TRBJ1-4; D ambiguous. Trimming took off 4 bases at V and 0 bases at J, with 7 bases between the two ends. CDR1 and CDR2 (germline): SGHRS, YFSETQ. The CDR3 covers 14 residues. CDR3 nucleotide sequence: TGCGCCAGCAGCCTCCTTTCAACTAATGAAAAACTGTTTTTT. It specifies CASSLLSTNEKLFF.

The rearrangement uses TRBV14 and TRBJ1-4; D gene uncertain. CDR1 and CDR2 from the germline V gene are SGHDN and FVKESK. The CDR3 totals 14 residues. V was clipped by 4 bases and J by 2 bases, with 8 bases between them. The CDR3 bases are TGTGCCAGCAGCCCTCAGATGACTAATGAAAAACTGTTTTTT. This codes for CASSPQMTNEKLFF.

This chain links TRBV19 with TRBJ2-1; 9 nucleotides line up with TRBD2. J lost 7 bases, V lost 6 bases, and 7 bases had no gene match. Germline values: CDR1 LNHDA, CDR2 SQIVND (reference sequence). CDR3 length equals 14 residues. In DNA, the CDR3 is TGTGCCAGTAGGCCTAGCGGGGCGGGAAATGAGCAGTTCTTC. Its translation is CASRPSGAGNEQFF.

The CDR3, as DNA: TGTGCCAGCAGTCTAGCGGGAAACACCGGGGAGCTGTTTTTT. Translated, it gives CASSLAGNTGELFF. The J gene is TRBJ2-2, the V gene TRBV5-4; 9 nucleotides agree with TRBD2. The V segment lost 5 bases and the J segment 2 bases; nucleotides outside the gene matches: 1. The CDR3 runs 14 residues. Germline V lookup: CDR1 SGHNT, CDR2 YYREEE (reference sequence).

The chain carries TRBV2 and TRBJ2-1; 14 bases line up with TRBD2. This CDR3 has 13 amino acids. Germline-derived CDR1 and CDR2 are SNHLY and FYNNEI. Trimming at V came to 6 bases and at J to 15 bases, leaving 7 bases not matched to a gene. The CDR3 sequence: CASSGTSGSLRFF. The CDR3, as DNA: TGTGCCAGCAGCGGGACTAGCGGGAGTTTGCGGTTCTTC.

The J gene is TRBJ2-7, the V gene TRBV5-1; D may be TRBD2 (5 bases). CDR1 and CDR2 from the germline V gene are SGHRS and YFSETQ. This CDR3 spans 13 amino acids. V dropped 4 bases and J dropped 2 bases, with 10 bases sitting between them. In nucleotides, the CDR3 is TGCGCCAGCAGCCCGTCCGGGACCTACGAGCAGTACTTC. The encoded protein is CASSPSGTYEQYF.

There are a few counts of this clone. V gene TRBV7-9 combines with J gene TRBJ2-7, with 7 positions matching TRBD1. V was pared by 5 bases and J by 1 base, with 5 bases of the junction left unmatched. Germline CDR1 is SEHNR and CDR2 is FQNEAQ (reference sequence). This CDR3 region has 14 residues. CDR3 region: CASSKTGMSYEQYF. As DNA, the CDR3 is TGTGCCAGCAGCAAGACAGGGATGTCCTACGAGCAGTACTTC.

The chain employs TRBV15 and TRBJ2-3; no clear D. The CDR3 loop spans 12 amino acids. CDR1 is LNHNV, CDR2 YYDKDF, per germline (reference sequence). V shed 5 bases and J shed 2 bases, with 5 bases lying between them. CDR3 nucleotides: TGTGCCACCAGCTGGTCCACAGATACGCAGTATTTT. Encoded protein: CATSWSTDTQYF. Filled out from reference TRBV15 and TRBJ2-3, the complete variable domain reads DAMVIQNPRYQVTQFGKPVTLSCSQTLNHNVMYWYQQKSSQAPKLLFHYYDKDFNNEADTPDNFQSRRPNTSFCFLDIRSPGLGDTAMYLCATSWSTDTQYFGPGTRLTVL.

The CDR3 nucleotides read TGTGCCACCAGCCTAGAGCTTCAGGGTCAGCCCCAGCATTTT. Translating gives CATSLELQGQPQHF. The genes are TRBV15 and TRBJ1-5; a possible D gene is TRBD1 (5 bases). Germline CDR1 is LNHNV and CDR2 is YYDKDF (reference sequence). The CDR3 has 14 residues. The V end was cut by 5 bases, the J end by 6 bases, with 14 bases between.

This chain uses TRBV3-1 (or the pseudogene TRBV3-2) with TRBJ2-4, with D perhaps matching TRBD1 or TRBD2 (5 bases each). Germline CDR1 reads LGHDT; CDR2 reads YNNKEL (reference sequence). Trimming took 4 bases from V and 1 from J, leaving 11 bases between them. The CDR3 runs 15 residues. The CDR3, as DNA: TGTGCCAGCAGCCCCCGAGGGGTTGCCAAAAACATTCAGTACTTC. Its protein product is CASSPRGVAKNIQYF.